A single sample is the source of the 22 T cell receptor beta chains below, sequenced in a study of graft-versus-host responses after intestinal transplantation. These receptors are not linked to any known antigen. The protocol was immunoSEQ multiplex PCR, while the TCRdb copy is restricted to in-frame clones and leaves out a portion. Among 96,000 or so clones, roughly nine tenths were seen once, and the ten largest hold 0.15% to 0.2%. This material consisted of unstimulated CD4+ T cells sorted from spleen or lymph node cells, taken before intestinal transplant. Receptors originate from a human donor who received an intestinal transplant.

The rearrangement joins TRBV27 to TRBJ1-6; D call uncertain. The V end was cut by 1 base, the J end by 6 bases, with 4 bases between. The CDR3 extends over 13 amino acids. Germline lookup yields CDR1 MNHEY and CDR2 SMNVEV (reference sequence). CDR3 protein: CASSLWSNSPLHF. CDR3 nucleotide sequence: TGTGCCAGCAGTTTATGGAGTAATTCACCCCTCCACTTT.

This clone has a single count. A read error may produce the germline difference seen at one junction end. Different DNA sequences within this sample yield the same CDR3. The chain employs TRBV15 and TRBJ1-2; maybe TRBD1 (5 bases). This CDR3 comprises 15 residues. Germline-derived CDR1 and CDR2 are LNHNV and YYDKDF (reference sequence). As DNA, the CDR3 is TGTGCCACCAGCAGAGAGGCAGGGACTAACTATGGCTATACCTTC. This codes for CATSREAGTNYGYTF.

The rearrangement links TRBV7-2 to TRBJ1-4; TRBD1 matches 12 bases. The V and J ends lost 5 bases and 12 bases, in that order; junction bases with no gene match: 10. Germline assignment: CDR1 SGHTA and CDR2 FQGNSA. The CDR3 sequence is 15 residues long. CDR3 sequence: CASSIVGTGGLELFF. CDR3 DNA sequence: TGTGCCAGCAGCATCGTCGGGACAGGGGGCCTAGAACTGTTTTTT. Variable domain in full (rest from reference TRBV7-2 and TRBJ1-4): GAGVSQSPSNKVTEKGKDVELRCDPISGHTALYWYRQSLGQGLEFLIYFQGNSAPDKSGLPSDRFSAERTGGSVSTLTIQRTQQEDSAVYLCASSIVGTGGLELFFGSGTQLSVL.

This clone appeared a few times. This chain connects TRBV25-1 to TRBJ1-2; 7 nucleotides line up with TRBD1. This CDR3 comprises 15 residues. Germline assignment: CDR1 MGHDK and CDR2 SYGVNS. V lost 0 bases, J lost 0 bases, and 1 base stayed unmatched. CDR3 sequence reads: CASSEYGTANYGYTF. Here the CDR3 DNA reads TGTGCCAGCAGTGAATACGGGACAGCTAACTATGGCTACACCTTC.

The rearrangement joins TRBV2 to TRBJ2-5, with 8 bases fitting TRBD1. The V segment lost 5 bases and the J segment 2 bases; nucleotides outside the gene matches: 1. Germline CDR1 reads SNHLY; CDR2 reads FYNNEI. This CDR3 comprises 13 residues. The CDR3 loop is CASSRDRQETQYF. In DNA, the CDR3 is TGTGCCAGCAGTAGGGACAGGCAAGAGACCCAGTACTTC. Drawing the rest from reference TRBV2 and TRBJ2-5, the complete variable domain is EPEVTQTPSHQVTQMGQEVILRCVPISNHLYFYWYRQILGQKVEFLVSFYNNEISEKSEIFDDQFSVERPDGSNFTLKIRSTKLEDSAMYFCASSRDRQETQYFGPGTRLLVL.

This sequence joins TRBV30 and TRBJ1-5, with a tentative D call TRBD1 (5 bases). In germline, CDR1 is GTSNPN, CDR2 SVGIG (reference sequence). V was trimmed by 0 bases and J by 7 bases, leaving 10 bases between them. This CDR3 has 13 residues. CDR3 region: CAWSVGGDQPQHF. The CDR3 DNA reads TGTGCCTGGAGTGTAGGAGGGGACCAGCCCCAGCATTTT.

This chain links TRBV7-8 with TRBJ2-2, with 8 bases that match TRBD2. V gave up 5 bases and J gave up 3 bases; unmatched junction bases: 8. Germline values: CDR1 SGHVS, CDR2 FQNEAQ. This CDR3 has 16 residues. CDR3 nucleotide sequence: TGTGCCAGCAGCCCCGGGGGGGGAACACACACCGGGGAGCTGTTTTTT. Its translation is CASSPGGGTHTGELFF.

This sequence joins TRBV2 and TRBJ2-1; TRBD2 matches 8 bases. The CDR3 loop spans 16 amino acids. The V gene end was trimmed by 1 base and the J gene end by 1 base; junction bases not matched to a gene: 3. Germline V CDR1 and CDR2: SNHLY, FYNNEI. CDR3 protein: CASSEGGRRSYNEQFF. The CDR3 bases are TGTGCCAGCAGTGAAGGCGGGAGGAGGTCCTACAATGAGCAGTTCTTC.

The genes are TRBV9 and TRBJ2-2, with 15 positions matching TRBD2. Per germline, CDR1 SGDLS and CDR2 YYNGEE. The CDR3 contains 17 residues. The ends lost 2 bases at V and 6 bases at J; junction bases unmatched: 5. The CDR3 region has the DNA TGTGCCAGCAGCGTGGGACTAGCGGGAGGTGGCGCCGGGGAGCTGTTTTTT. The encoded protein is CASSVGLAGGGAGELFF.

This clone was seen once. CDR3: CASSLALTSGGEETQYF. CDR3 bases: TGTGCCAGCAGCTTAGCGCTAACTAGCGGGGGAGAAGAGACCCAGTACTTC. The chain recombines TRBV11-1 with TRBJ2-5, with TRBD2 matching 11 bases. There are 17 residues in the CDR3. The ends lost 0 bases at V and 3 bases at J; junction bases unmatched: 6. Looked up from germline, CDR1 is SGHAT and CDR2 is FQDESV (reference sequence). The full variable domain, completed using reference TRBV11-1 and TRBJ2-5, is EAEVAQSPRYKITEKSQAVAFWCDPISGHATLYWYRQILGQGPELLVQFQDESVVDDSQLPKDRFSAERLKGVDSTLKIQPAELGDSAMYLCASSLALTSGGEETQYFGPGTRLLVL.

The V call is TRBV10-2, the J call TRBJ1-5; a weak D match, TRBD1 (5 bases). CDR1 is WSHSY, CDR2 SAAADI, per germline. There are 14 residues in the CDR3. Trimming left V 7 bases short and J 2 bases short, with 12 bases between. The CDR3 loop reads CASKQGLGNQPQHF. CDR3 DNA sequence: TGCGCCAGCAAGCAGGGTCTTGGCAATCAGCCCCAGCATTTT.

CDR3: CSAARHVSYNEQFF. CDR3 nucleotides: TGCAGCGCAGCACGACACGTCTCCTACAATGAGCAGTTCTTC. The chain recombines TRBV29-1 with TRBJ2-1; no clear D gene. The CDR3 is 14 amino acids. In germline, CDR1 is SQVTM, CDR2 ANQGSEA. V lost 7 bases and J 0 bases, leaving 13 bases between the germline ends.

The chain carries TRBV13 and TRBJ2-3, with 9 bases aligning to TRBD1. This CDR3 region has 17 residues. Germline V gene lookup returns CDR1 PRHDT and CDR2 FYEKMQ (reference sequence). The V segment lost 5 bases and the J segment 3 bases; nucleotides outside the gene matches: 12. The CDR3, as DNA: TGTGCCAGCAGCGGTTCCCCGGGACAGGGTCGGACAGATACGCAGTATTTT. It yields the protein CASSGSPGQGRTDTQYF.

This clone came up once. CDR3 in DNA: TGCGCCAGCAGTGAGATTGGCAGGGGAAGCACAGATACGCAGTATTTT. This encodes CASSEIGRGSTDTQYF. The rearrangement uses TRBV10-2 and TRBJ2-3; tentatively, D is TRBD1 (6 bases). Germline-derived CDR1 and CDR2 are WSHSY and SAAADI. V gave up 2 bases and J gave up 0 bases, with 12 bases separating them. The CDR3 consists of 16 residues.

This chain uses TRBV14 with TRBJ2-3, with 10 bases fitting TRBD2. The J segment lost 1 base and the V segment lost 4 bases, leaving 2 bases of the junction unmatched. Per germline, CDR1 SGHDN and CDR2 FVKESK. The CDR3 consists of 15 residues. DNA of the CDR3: TGTGCCAGCAGCCGTGGGACTAGCGGCACAGATACGCAGTATTTT. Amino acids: CASSRGTSGTDTQYF.

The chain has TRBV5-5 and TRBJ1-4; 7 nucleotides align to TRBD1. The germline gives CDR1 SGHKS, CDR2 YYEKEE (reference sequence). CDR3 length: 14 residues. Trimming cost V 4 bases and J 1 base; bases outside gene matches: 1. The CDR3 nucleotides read TGTGCCAGCAGCCGACAGGGAACTAATGAAAAACTGTTTTTT. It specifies CASSRQGTNEKLFF.

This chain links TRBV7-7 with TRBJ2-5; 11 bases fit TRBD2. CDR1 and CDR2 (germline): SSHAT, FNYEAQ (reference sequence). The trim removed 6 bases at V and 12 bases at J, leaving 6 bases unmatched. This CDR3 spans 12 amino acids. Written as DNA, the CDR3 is TGTGCCAGCAGATCTATTAGCGGGGGGGAGTACTTC. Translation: CASRSISGGEYF.

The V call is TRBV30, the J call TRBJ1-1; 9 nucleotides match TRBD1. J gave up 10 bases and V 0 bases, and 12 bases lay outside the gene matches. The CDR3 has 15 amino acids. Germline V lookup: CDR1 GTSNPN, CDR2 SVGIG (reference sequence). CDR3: CAWSVTGTGRWGAFF. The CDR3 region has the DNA TGTGCCTGGAGTGTCACCGGGACAGGGAGGTGGGGAGCTTTCTTT. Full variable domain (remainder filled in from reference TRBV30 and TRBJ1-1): SQTIHQWPATLVQPVGSPLSLECTVEGTSNPNLYWYRQAAGRGLQLLFYSVGIGQISSEVPQNLSASRPQDRQFILSSKKLLLSDSGFYLCAWSVTGTGRWGAFFGQGTRLTVV.

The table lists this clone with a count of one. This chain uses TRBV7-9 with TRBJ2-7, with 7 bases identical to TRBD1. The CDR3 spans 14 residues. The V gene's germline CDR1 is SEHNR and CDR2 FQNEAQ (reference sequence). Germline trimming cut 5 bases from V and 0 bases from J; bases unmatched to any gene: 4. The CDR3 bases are TGTGCCAGCAGCATCAGGGGGAGCTCCTACGAGCAGTACTTC. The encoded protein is CASSIRGSSYEQYF.

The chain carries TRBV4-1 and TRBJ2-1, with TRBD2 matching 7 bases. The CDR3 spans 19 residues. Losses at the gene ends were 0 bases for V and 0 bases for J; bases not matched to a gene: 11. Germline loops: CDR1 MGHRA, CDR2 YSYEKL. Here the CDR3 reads CASSQEGRAGRSSYNEQFF. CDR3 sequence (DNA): TGCGCCAGCAGCCAAGAAGGGAGGGCGGGACGCAGCTCCTACAATGAGCAGTTCTTC.

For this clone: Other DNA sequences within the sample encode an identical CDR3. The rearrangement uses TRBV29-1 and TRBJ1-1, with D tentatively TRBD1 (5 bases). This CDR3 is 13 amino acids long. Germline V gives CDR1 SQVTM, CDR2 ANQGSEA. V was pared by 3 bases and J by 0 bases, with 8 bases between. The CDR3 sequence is CSVEGRLNTEAFF. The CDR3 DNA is TGCAGCGTTGAGGGGCGGTTGAACACTGAAGCTTTCTTT.

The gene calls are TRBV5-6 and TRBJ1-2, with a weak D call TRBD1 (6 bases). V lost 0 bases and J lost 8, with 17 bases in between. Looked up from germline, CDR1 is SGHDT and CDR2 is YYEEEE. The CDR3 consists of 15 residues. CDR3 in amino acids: CASSLGGWDTGGYTF. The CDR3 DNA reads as TGTGCCAGCAGCTTGGGGGGATGGGACACAGGAGGCTACACCTTC.